This section outlines one T cell receptor (beta chain) sequence together with its context. Previously described methods and listed TCR primers were used for bulk TCR libraries. TCRdb re-called the PCR reads with MiXCR, one entry per CDR3 protein. The sample gives around 94,000 distinct CDR3 sequences, 30% to 45% of which show up once; approximately 9.8% is in the top ten. The record originates from a study of molecular identifiers for immune sequencing clone quantification. This CDR3 has 15 residues. J was trimmed by 2 bases and V by 5 bases; bases with no gene match: 8. Per germline, CDR1 MGHRA and CDR2 YSYEKL. Sorted cell numbers of about 18,000 to 1,000,000, with 10%, 30% or 50% RNA, served as input for naive CD8 libraries. Researchers sorted naive CD8 T cells as cells that were CD8+CD4-CCR7+CD45RA+.

The sequence was collected from a human donor in good health. Some libraries in this study had Jurkat cell RNA spiked in. Sequencing was done on a sample of naive CD8+ T cells from blood, with Jurkat cell RNA spiked in. Subset meaning: FACS-sorted CD8+CD4-CCR7+CD45RA+ naive T cells. This chain connects TRBV4-1 to TRBJ2-7; TRBD1 matches 8 bases. The CDR3 DNA reads TGCGCCAGCAGCGCGACAGGGGACCGTACCTACGAGCAGTACTTC. Translation gives CASSATGDRTYEQYF.